This T cell receptor beta chain was captured by sequencing in a study of cytomegalovirus exposure and HLA in healthy donors. On this clone itself: Its target is unknown.

The PCR made use of 60 Vbeta and 13 Jbeta primers. Repertoires were generated with immunoSEQ multiplex PCR, while TCRdb's copy carries only in-frame clones and drops some. The data hold roughly 150,000 clones, with 70% to 80% observed a single time. Study-wide results and limits: Segments of the TCR beta V type were, in most cases, productive about 90% or about 30% of the time in an earlier analysis.

The receptor's source is a woman between 40 and 55 years old in good health and CMV-seronegative. The sequenced sample consisted of PBMCs.

The CDR3 region has the DNA TGTGCCAGCAGTTCGCCGGGACAGGGGGACTACGAGCAGTACTTC. This codes for CASSSPGQGDYEQYF. The chain links TRBV28 to TRBJ2-7, with 11 bases matching TRBD1. The CDR3 sequence is 15 residues long. The germline gives CDR1 MDHEN, CDR2 SYDVKM. The V gene end was trimmed by 4 bases and the J gene end by 3 bases; junction bases not matched to a gene: 5.